This T cell receptor beta chain was sequenced for a study of T-cell memory formation after mild COVID-19. TCRdb redid the calling of the 5' RACE reads with MiXCR, one entry per CDR3 protein. The repertoire consists of 150,000 or so distinct CDR3 sequences, with about 14% occurring once and the leading ten covering 11% to 15%. This CDR3 comprises 17 residues. The V end lost 1 base, the J end lost 0 bases, and 10 bases lay between the germline ends. The V and J genes are TRBV12-3 or TRBV12-4 and TRBJ2-6; D is uncertain. Sample: PBMCs or a T cell subset sorted from them (not recorded which). The source is an adult woman who had mild COVID-19 (a few samples of this study predate the infection). Cell type and time point are not known. CDR3 in amino acids: CASSLGAGYSGANVLTF. As DNA, the CDR3 is TGTGCCAGCAGTTTAGGGGCCGGTTACTCTGGGGCCAACGTCCTGACTTTC.